One sample yielded the 28 T cell receptor beta chains listed below, sequenced in a study of cytomegalovirus exposure and HLA in healthy donors. Use of 60 Vbeta and 13 Jbeta primers characterized the PCR. Profiled with immunoSEQ multiplex PCR; TCRdb holds only in-frame clones, not every one. This sample has about 100,000 clones, with roughly 71% found just once. Sequencing was done on a sample of PBMCs. These TCRs come from a middle-aged man in good health and CMV-seropositive.

The chain has TRBV5-1 and TRBJ2-3; 8 nucleotides match TRBD2. Germline V gene sequence: CDR1 SGHRS, CDR2 YFSETQ. V lost 0 bases and J lost 2; bases outside the gene matches: 5. CDR3 length: 16 residues. CDR3: CASSLAAGALTDTQYF. The CDR3 nucleotides are TGCGCCAGCAGCTTGGCAGCGGGAGCGCTCACAGATACGCAGTATTTT.

The chain links TRBV5-1 to TRBJ2-2; maybe TRBD2 (5 bases). The germline V gene has CDR1 SGHRS and CDR2 YFSETQ. Trimming took off 0 bases at V and 5 bases at J, with 8 bases between the two ends. This CDR3 contains 14 residues. The CDR3 nucleotides read TGCGCCAGCAGCTTGGCACTAGATACCGGGGAGCTGTTTTTT. Amino acid sequence: CASSLALDTGELFF.

The chain carries TRBV7-3 and TRBJ2-3; TRBD2 agrees at 8 bases. J lost 2 bases, V lost 7 bases, and 5 bases had no gene match. This CDR3 has 14 amino acids. Germline lookup yields CDR1 SGHTA and CDR2 FQGTGA. The CDR3, as DNA: TGTGCCAGCAAACCGACTAGCGACACAGATACGCAGTATTTT. This sequence encodes CASKPTSDTDTQYF.

This chain joins TRBV9 and TRBJ2-7; TRBD2 agrees at 7 bases. Germline V gene lookup returns CDR1 SGDLS and CDR2 YYNGEE. The trim removed 1 base at V and 3 bases at J, leaving 7 bases unmatched. CDR3 length: 15 amino acids. CDR3 residues: CASSVRGGSSYEQYF. CDR3 DNA sequence: TGTGCCAGCAGCGTACGGGGCGGGAGTAGCTACGAGCAGTACTTC.

As for this clone: Other DNA sequences in the sample encode the same CDR3. V and J are TRBV30 and TRBJ1-1, with D hard to call. The CDR3 totals 12 residues. The ends were cut back, 0 bases at V and 5 bases at J, with 7 bases in the middle. Germline CDR1 and CDR2: GTSNPN and SVGIG (reference sequence). As DNA, the CDR3 is TGTGCCTGGAGTGTACGCGGGACTGAAGCTTTCTTT. The encoded protein is CAWSVRGTEAFF. Drawing the rest from reference TRBV30 and TRBJ1-1, the complete variable domain is SQTIHQWPATLVQPVGSPLSLECTVEGTSNPNLYWYRQAAGRGLQLLFYSVGIGQISSEVPQNLSASRPQDRQFILSSKKLLLSDSGFYLCAWSVRGTEAFFGQGTRLTVV.

The V call is TRBV7-2, the J call TRBJ2-5; D gene unclear. Germline V lookup: CDR1 SGHTA, CDR2 FQGNSA. CDR3 length: 13 residues. Trimming took 2 bases from V and 5 from J, leaving 9 bases between them. CDR3 bases: TGTGCCAGCAGCTTATCTGGGCGTGAGACCCAGTACTTC. The encoded protein is CASSLSGRETQYF.

This clone showed up just a few times. The gene calls are TRBV14 and TRBJ2-7, with D possibly being TRBD1 (6 bases). This CDR3 is built from 12 residues. The V gene's germline CDR1 is SGHDN and CDR2 FVKESK. The V gene lost 4 bases and the J gene lost 4 bases, with 8 bases spanning the gap. DNA of the CDR3: TGTGCCAGCAGCCCTCAGGGGTACGAGCAGTACTTC. It is translated as CASSPQGYEQYF.

This rearrangement joins TRBV5-1 to TRBJ1-2, with a possible D match to TRBD1 (6 bases). V gave up 0 bases and J gave up 0 bases, with 18 bases separating them. CDR3 length: 18 residues. In germline, CDR1 is SGHRS, CDR2 YFSETQ. CDR3 amino acids: CASSLGVGDTYTNYGYTF. The CDR3 DNA is TGCGCCAGCAGCTTGGGGGTCGGGGACACCTATACTAACTATGGCTACACCTTC.

This clone appeared a few times. The CDR3 loop reads CASITPMNTEAFF. CDR3 sequence (DNA): TGTGCCAGCATCACCCCTATGAACACTGAAGCTTTCTTT. The chain carries TRBV28 and TRBJ1-1; D ambiguous. Germline CDR1 MDHEN, CDR2 SYDVKM. V gave up 7 bases and J gave up 0 bases, with 9 bases separating them. The CDR3 is 13 amino acids.

This chain uses TRBV27 with TRBJ2-1; D unresolved. The CDR3 spans 11 residues. Trimming removed 6 bases at V and 3 bases at J, with 3 bases between. Germline loops: CDR1 MNHEY, CDR2 SMNVEV (reference sequence). The chain's CDR3 is CASSYYNEQFF. CDR3 bases: TGTGCCAGCAGCTACTACAATGAGCAGTTCTTC.

The table lists this clone with a few counts. V and J are TRBV27 and TRBJ2-1; TRBD1 matches at 8 bases. The V and J ends lost 6 bases and 3 bases, in that order; junction bases with no gene match: 1. The CDR3 has 13 amino acids. Germline CDR1 reads MNHEY; CDR2 reads SMNVEV (reference sequence). The CDR3 reads CASSGTGYNEQFF. The CDR3, as DNA: TGTGCCAGCAGCGGGACAGGCTACAATGAGCAGTTCTTC.

The rearrangement uses TRBV11-1 and TRBJ2-2; D is possibly TRBD2 (6 bases). CDR1 and CDR2 (germline): SGHAT, FQDESV (reference sequence). The length of the CDR3 is 15 residues. Trimming removed 5 bases at V and 4 bases at J, with 14 bases between. The CDR3 reads CASSLRDFGTGELFF. DNA of the CDR3: TGTGCCAGCAGCCTCAGGGACTTTGGCACCGGGGAGCTGTTTTTT.

V gene TRBV19 combines with J gene TRBJ1-1; no clear D gene. Trimming left V 9 bases short and J 1 base short, with 12 bases between. CDR1 and CDR2 (germline): LNHDA, SQIVND (reference sequence). The CDR3 contains 13 residues. CDR3 sequence reads: CASPGLGNTEAFF. The CDR3 DNA reads TGTGCCAGCCCCGGTCTTGGGAACACTGAAGCTTTCTTT.

The chain is built from TRBV6-1 and TRBJ1-1, with a tentative D call TRBD1 (5 bases). This CDR3 comprises 14 residues. The V gene's germline CDR1 is MNHNS and CDR2 SASEGT. V was pared by 1 base and J by 6 bases, with 12 bases between. This chain's CDR3 is CASSEGQRGAEAFF. Written as DNA, the CDR3 is TGTGCCAGCAGTGAAGGACAGCGGGGAGCTGAAGCTTTCTTT.

The genes are TRBV7-9 and TRBJ2-7; D may be TRBD2 (6 bases). The CDR3 is 13 amino acids. Germline loops: CDR1 SEHNR, CDR2 FQNEAQ (reference sequence). Trimming stripped 1 base from V and 2 bases from J, with 6 bases between. The CDR3, as DNA: TGTGCCAGCAGCTTAGGGACTACCTACGAGCAGTACTTC. This sequence encodes CASSLGTTYEQYF.

Comment on this clone: Distinct nucleotide sequences in the sample also encode this CDR3. The rearrangement links TRBV10-1 to TRBJ1-1; TRBD1 matches at 8 bases. With V trimmed by 3 bases and J by 4 bases, 4 bases remained unmatched. The CDR3 extends over 14 amino acids. Germline V CDR1 and CDR2: WNHNN, SYGVQD (reference sequence). The CDR3 DNA is TGCGCCAGCAGTGAAAACAGGGGGACCACTGAAGCTTTCTTT. Protein sequence: CASSENRGTTEAFF.

This clone showed up just a few times. Without the conserved terminal phenylalanine or tryptophan, this CDR3 likely stems from a read error. The limits of the CDR3 on the DNA are not certain, so only TCRdb's listed CDR3 is given. This chain uses TRBV11-3 with TRBJ2-7; the table's D call of TRBD2 was not tested on the DNA. The CDR3 is 18 residues long, counting both termini. Germline CDR1 is SGHNT and CDR2 is YENEEA. This chain's CDR3 is CASSLVILAGDDPPYVGS.

This clone showed up many times. The chain uses TRBV6-4 and TRBJ2-3; 10 positions match TRBD2. The CDR3 has 15 amino acids. Trimming at V came to 0 bases and at J to 4 bases, leaving 1 base not matched to a gene. The germline V gene has CDR1 MRHNA and CDR2 SNTAGT. The CDR3 region is CASSDSAGGADTQYF. CDR3 nucleotide sequence: TGTGCCAGCAGTGACTCAGCGGGAGGGGCAGATACGCAGTATTTT.

V and J are TRBV7-2 and TRBJ2-1, with TRBD2 identical over 11 bases. The germline gives CDR1 SGHTA, CDR2 FQGNSA. Trimming removed 1 base from V and 10 bases from J; junction bases left unmatched: 6. This CDR3 region has 15 residues. The CDR3 bases are TGTGCCAGCAGCTTAGAACTAGCGGGAGTCGGGGAGCAGTTCTTC. This translates into CASSLELAGVGEQFF.

This chain uses TRBV30 with TRBJ2-1; a possible D gene is TRBD2 (6 bases). This CDR3 is 13 amino acids long. V was pared by 2 bases and J by 5 bases, with 10 bases between. Per germline, CDR1 GTSNPN and CDR2 SVGIG (reference sequence). In nucleotides, the CDR3 is TGTGCCTGGAGTCCGGGAGCCCACAATGAGCAGTTCTTC. The encoded protein is CAWSPGAHNEQFF.

The J gene is TRBJ2-7, the V gene TRBV7-9; 9 bases fit TRBD2. The junction had 19 bases not matched to a gene; V was cut back by 5 bases and J by 5 bases. The germline V gene encodes CDR1 SEHNR and CDR2 FQNEAQ (reference sequence). CDR3 length: 18 amino acids. The CDR3 DNA reads as TGTGCCAGCAGCCAAACCTTTAGCGGGAGCGCTTATGGGAACGAGCAGTACTTC. It specifies CASSQTFSGSAYGNEQYF.

The chain is built from TRBV6-1 and TRBJ2-2; weak D call: TRBD2 (7 bases). This CDR3 is built from 13 residues. V was shortened by 8 bases and J by 9 bases, with 16 bases between the two germline ends. CDR1 and CDR2 (germline): MNHNS, SASEGT. The CDR3 loop reads CASRIGGQRELFF. The DNA for the CDR3 is TGTGCCAGCCGGATCGGGGGGCAAAGGGAGCTGTTTTTT.

This chain connects TRBV27 to TRBJ2-5, with 8 bases that match TRBD2. CDR3 size: 14 residues. The J segment lost 4 bases and the V segment lost 1 base, leaving 2 bases of the junction unmatched. Germline V gives CDR1 MNHEY, CDR2 SMNVEV (reference sequence). Written as DNA, the CDR3 is TGTGCCAGCAGTTTATTGGGACTAGGAGAGACCCAGTACTTC. This encodes CASSLLGLGETQYF.

The chain combines TRBV6-5 with TRBJ2-1; TRBD2 aligns across 14 bases. The CDR3 has 15 residues. Trimming took 2 bases from V and 9 from J; bases not matched to a gene: 3. The germline V gene has CDR1 MNHEY and CDR2 SVGAGI. CDR3 bases: TGTGCCAGCAGTTACGGGACTAGCGGGAGTTTTGAGCAGTTCTTC. It translates to CASSYGTSGSFEQFF.

The chain uses TRBV18 and TRBJ1-1; a possible D gene is TRBD1 (6 bases). The CDR3 has 15 residues. Germline CDR1 reads KGHSH; CDR2 reads LQKENI. V was trimmed by 2 bases and J by 0 bases, leaving 10 bases between them. The CDR3 loop reads CASSPTGYMNTEAFF. The CDR3 DNA reads as TGTGCCAGCTCACCAACAGGGTACATGAACACTGAAGCTTTCTTT.

V is TRBV29-1 and J is TRBJ2-1; 7 nucleotides match TRBD1. Unmatched junction bases numbered 3, after V lost 0 bases and J lost 7 bases. Germline values: CDR1 SQVTM, CDR2 ANQGSEA. There are 13 residues in the CDR3. The CDR3 loop is CSVEEYRGNEQFF. CDR3 DNA: TGCAGCGTTGAAGAATACAGGGGAAATGAGCAGTTCTTC.

This rearrangement joins TRBV27 to TRBJ2-7, with TRBD2 matching 14 bases. The CDR3 loop spans 14 amino acids. V shed 4 bases and J 10 bases; nucleotides not matched to a gene: 6. Looked up from germline, CDR1 is MNHEY and CDR2 is SMNVEV (reference sequence). CDR3 DNA: TGTGCCAGCAGTTCCCCGGGACTAGCGGGGGTTCAGTACTTC. The encoded protein is CASSSPGLAGVQYF.

The J gene is TRBJ1-5, the V gene TRBV18; 12 positions match TRBD1. The V and J ends lost 3 bases and 9 bases, in that order; junction bases with no gene match: 9. This CDR3 region has 16 residues. The germline V gene encodes CDR1 KGHSH and CDR2 LQKENI. The CDR3 DNA reads as TGTGCCAGCTCACCCACCGGGACAGGGGGCGGAGGGCCCCAGCATTTT. It encodes CASSPTGTGGGGPQHF.